Listed below are T cell receptor beta chains from one sample, sequenced in a study of regulatory T cells in long-lasting Graves disease. TCRdb re-derived calls from the multiplex PCR reads in MiXCR, one entry per CDR3 protein. Among roughly 400,000 distinct CDR3 sequences listed, roughly 20% were seen once. The sample in question was peripheral blood mononuclear cells (PBMCs), obtained when the disease was refractory, from a patient treated with antithyroid drugs. These TCRs come from a female donor with Graves disease. Each CDR3 is given with its conserved first and last residue. A D gene is named only where the DNA matches it firmly. A clone size is listed for some rows: how often the clone was seen (once, few, many), or a class if it is expanded.

V	size	D	J	CDR3	DNA
TRBV7-2	many	.	TRBJ1-2	CASSPPGGQGNGYTF	TGTGCCAGCAGCCCCCCGGGGGGGCAAGGAAATGGCTACACCTTC
TRBV11-2	many	.	TRBJ2-5	CASSLGRGFLNPETQYF	TGTGCCAGCAGCTTGGGACGGGGATTCCTGAATCCGGAGACCCAGTACTTC
TRBV12-3/TRBV12-4	many	.	TRBJ1-2	CASSFGAGNGYTF	TGTGCCAGCAGTTTTGGAGCGGGGAACGGCTACACCTTC
TRBV10-1	few	TRBD1	TRBJ1-4	CASSETGRSEKLFF	TGCGCCAGCAGCGAGACAGGGCGAAGCGAAAAACTGTTTTTT
TRBV11-2	.	TRBD2	TRBJ2-3	CASSLSGRARTDTQYF	TGTGCCAGCAGCCTTAGCGGGAGGGCCCGCACAGATACGCAGTATTTT
TRBV29-1	.	.	TRBJ2-2	CSALRTANTGELFF	TGCAGCGCCCTCCGGACAGCGAACACCGGGGAGCTGTTTTTT
TRBV30	.	.	TRBJ2-3	CARSGSGDTQYF	TGTGCCCGCTCCGGCTCCGGGGATACGCAGTATTTT
TRBV10-2	many	.	TRBJ1-2	CASSEFARDGYTF	TGCGCCAGCAGTGAATTTGCGAGGGATGGCTACACCTTC
TRBV7-2	many	.	TRBJ2-1	CASSSRVGEQFF	TGTGCCAGCAGTTCTAGAGTCGGGGAGCAGTTCTTC
TRBV25-1	.	.	TRBJ2-6	CASSASGHSGTNVLTF	TGTGCCAGCAGTGCTTCGGGGCACTCTGGGACCAACGTCCTGACTTTC
TRBV20-1	.	TRBD2	TRBJ2-7	CSARDPNRDYGYEQYF	TGCAGTGCTAGAGATCCAAACCGGGACTATGGCTACGAGCAGTACTTC
TRBV6-1	few	.	TRBJ1-3	CASSAWTVSGNTIYF	TGTGCCAGCAGTGCCTGGACAGTCTCTGGAAACACCATATATTTT
TRBV7-2	.	.	TRBJ1-6	CASSSDSPFSPLHF	TGTGCCAGCAGCTCGGACAGCCCTTTTTCACCCCTCCACTTT
TRBV28	many	.	TRBJ1-2	CASSLLGWGANLYGYTF	TGTGCCAGCAGTTTATTAGGTTGGGGGGCAAATCTCTATGGCTACACCTTC
TRBV6-5	many	.	TRBJ1-1	CASSSGGRNTEAFF	TGTGCCAGCAGTTCGGGGGGGAGGAACACTGAAGCTTTCTTT
TRBV28	many	TRBD2	TRBJ2-2	CASRGLRLTGELFF	TGTGCCAGCCGGGGACTACGGTTAACCGGGGAGCTGTTTTTT
TRBV10-3	many	TRBD1	TRBJ2-5	CAIRKVQTGGQETQYF	TGTGCCATCAGGAAGGTCCAGACAGGGGGCCAAGAGACCCAGTACTTC
TRBV7-2	.	TRBD2	TRBJ2-3	CASSSISGRGTDTQYF	TGTGCCAGCAGCTCAATTAGCGGGAGGGGAACAGATACGCAGTATTTT
TRBV7-8	few	.	TRBJ2-2	CASSPWAAPVVELFF	TGTGCCAGCAGCCCCTGGGCGGCACCGGTCGTGGAGCTGTTTTTT
TRBV14	.	.	TRBJ2-1	CASSHVPSGVGEQFF	TGTGCCAGCAGCCATGTACCATCCGGGGTGGGTGAGCAGTTCTTC
TRBV7-2	.	TRBD1	TRBJ1-5	CASSLAGTGAVPWPQHF	TGTGCCAGCAGCTTAGCCGGGACAGGGGCCGTCCCGTGGCCCCAGCATTTT
TRBV3-1	.	.	TRBJ1-2	CASSQLGRPSSGGYTF	TGTGCCAGCAGCCAATTGGGACGGCCGTCCAGTGGCGGCTACACCTTC
TRBV2	few	TRBD1	TRBJ2-2	CASSATGVGTGELFF	TGTGCCAGCAGTGCGACAGGGGTTGGCACCGGGGAGCTGTTTTTT
TRBV2	many	.	TRBJ2-7	CASSGLNEQYF	TGTGCCAGCAGTGGACTAAACGAGCAGTACTTC
TRBV20-1	.	.	TRBJ2-1	CSARDDLFPVYNEQFF	TGCAGTGCTAGAGATGATCTGTTCCCGGTATACAATGAGCAGTTCTTC
TRBV5-1	.	TRBD1	TRBJ2-7	CASSKRTGSGEQYF	TGCGCCAGCAGTAAGCGGACAGGGAGCGGCGAGCAGTACTTC
TRBV6-1	many	TRBD1	TRBJ2-7	CASSDAQGAYEQYF	TGTGCCAGCAGTGACGCGCAGGGGGCCTACGAGCAGTACTTC
TRBV7-9	few	.	TRBJ2-7	CASSLLLYEQYF	TGTGCCAGCAGCTTATTGTTATACGAGCAGTACTTC
TRBV7-9	few	.	TRBJ2-4	CASSARGSGTGNIQYF	TGTGCCAGCAGCGCTAGGGGGTCAGGGACGGGAAACATTCAGTACTTC
TRBV6-2/TRBV6-3	many	.	TRBJ2-5	CASSFTGETQYF	TGTGCCAGCAGTTTTACCGGTGAGACCCAGTACTTC
TRBV20-1	few	.	TRBJ2-7	CSTPGPFSYEQYF	TGCAGTACTCCTGGGCCGTTCTCCTACGAGCAGTACTTC
TRBV7-3	.	TRBD2	TRBJ2-5	CASSLFPGVSGSGETQYF	TGTGCCAGCAGCTTATTTCCAGGGGTTAGCGGGAGTGGAGAGACCCAGTACTTC
TRBV7-9	.	.	TRBJ1-2	CASSLSSAAPGYTF	TGTGCCAGCAGCTTATCTAGTGCTGCCCCTGGCTACACCTTC
TRBV29-1	few	.	TRBJ2-2	CSAQAGLKNTGELFF	TGCAGCGCCCAAGCAGGACTGAAGAACACCGGGGAGCTGTTTTTT
TRBV6-1	.	.	TRBJ2-5	CASKVFGGDKETQYF	TGTGCCAGCAAGGTTTTCGGGGGCGATAAAGAGACCCAGTACTTC
TRBV24-1	many	.	TRBJ1-2	CATSDVREGYTF	TGTGCCACCAGTGACGTCCGAGAGGGCTACACCTTC
TRBV3-1	.	.	TRBJ2-7	CASSQELGKDEQYF	TGTGCCAGCAGCCAAGAACTGGGGAAAGACGAGCAGTACTTC
TRBV10-1	many	.	TRBJ2-7	CASSGGPPESYEQYF	TGCGCCAGCAGCGGGGGACCGCCGGAATCCTACGAGCAGTACTTC
TRBV18	few	TRBD2	TRBJ2-1	CASSRRSGRADNEQFF	TGTGCCAGCTCTCGACGAAGCGGGAGGGCCGACAATGAGCAGTTCTTC
TRBV6-1	many	.	TRBJ2-5	CASKALWVEETQYF	TGTGCCAGCAAAGCCTTGTGGGTAGAAGAGACCCAGTACTTC
TRBV6-2/TRBV6-3	.	TRBD1	TRBJ2-1	CASRTGGLSDEQFF	TGTGCCAGCAGGACAGGGGGCCTTTCTGATGAGCAGTTCTTC
TRBV3-1	many	TRBD1	TRBJ1-4	CASSPGQVLNEKLFF	TGTGCCAGCAGCCCGGGACAGGTCCTTAATGAAAAACTGTTTTTT
TRBV2	many	TRBD1	TRBJ2-7	CASSDGTGSYEQYF	TGTGCCAGCAGTGATGGGACAGGATCCTACGAGCAGTACTTC
TRBV20-1	many	.	TRBJ2-2	CSARDVQTVGELFF	TGCAGTGCTAGAGATGTACAGACAGTCGGGGAGCTGTTTTTT
TRBV6-1	many	TRBD1	TRBJ1-2	CASSAMTGGYGYTF	TGTGCCAGCAGTGCTATGACAGGGGGCTATGGCTACACCTTC
TRBV4-2	.	.	TRBJ2-7	CASSQFAFSYEQYF	TGTGCCAGCAGCCAGTTTGCTTTCTCCTACGAGCAGTACTTC
TRBV4-1	few	TRBD1	TRBJ1-2	CASSQDRDNYGYTF	TGCGCCAGCAGCCAGGACAGGGATAACTATGGCTACACCTTC
TRBV20-1	many	TRBD1	TRBJ2-5	CSARGQGGRETQYF	TGCAGTGCTAGAGGACAGGGCGGTCGAGAGACCCAGTACTTC
TRBV7-9	.	.	TRBJ1-5	CASSEGRANNQPQHF	TGTGCCAGCAGCGAGGGACGGGCAAACAATCAGCCCCAGCATTTT
TRBV27	few	TRBD1	TRBJ2-2	CASSSYLRGSTGELFF	TGTGCCAGCAGTTCTTACCTCAGGGGGAGTACCGGGGAGCTGTTTTTT
TRBV20-1	.	.	TRBJ1-2	CSAALRRDTTNYGYTF	TGCAGTGCTGCTCTACGCCGGGACACAACTAACTATGGCTACACCTTC